A selection of T cell receptor beta chains follows, all from one sample in a study of vaccination effects on CD4 cells after COVID-19. These receptors' antigens are unknown. Repertoires were generated with immunoSEQ multiplex PCR, while TCRdb's copy carries only in-frame clones and drops some. This table holds around 22,000 clones, more than 65% found once. The sequencing used CD4+ T cells from PBMCs cultured with HCoV-NL63 spike peptides, collected after COVID-19 vaccination. Receptors originate from a human donor who received a COVID-19 vaccine. Each CDR3 is given with its conserved first and last residue. A D gene is named only where the DNA matches it firmly. The size of a clone is reported for some rows only, either as once, few or many, or as a class for expanded clones.

14 | . | TRBJ1-4 | . | TRBV7-2 | TGTGCCAGCAGCTTAGGGGCAACTAATGAAAAACTGTTTTTT | CASSLGATNEKLFF
16 | . | TRBJ1-1 | . | TRBV27 | TGTGCCAGCAGTTTATTCCCTCCCAACATGAACACTGAAGCTTTCTTT | CASSLFPPNMNTEAFF
12 | . | TRBJ2-7 | . | TRBV20-1 | TGCAGTGCCAGTCGGGGGAACCACGAGCAGTACTTC | CSASRGNHEQYF
15 | . | TRBJ2-5 | . | TRBV5-1 | TGCGCCAGCAGCTTCGTAGCGGAACCACAAGAGACCCAGTACTTC | CASSFVAEPQETQYF
15 | . | TRBJ1-5 | once | TRBV6-1 | TGTGCCAGCAGTGAATCAGGAGGGACCCGCCAGCCCCAGCATTTT | CASSESGGTRQPQHF
14 | . | TRBJ1-2 | . | TRBV3-1/TRBV3-2 | TGTGCCAGCAGCCTCCGGGACGCAAAGGATGGCTACACCTTC | CASSLRDAKDGYTF
16 | TRBD2 | TRBJ2-7 | . | TRBV5-1 | TGCGCCAGCAGCTTGGTGGGTAGCGGGGGGGGCTACGAGCAGTACTTC | CASSLVGSGGGYEQYF
17 | TRBD2 | TRBJ2-3 | once | TRBV4-1 | TGCGCCAGCAGCCAAGATCAGCCGGGGGGTGAGGGGAATACGCAGTATTTT | CASSQDQPGGEGNTQYF
17 | TRBD2 | TRBJ2-3 | few | TRBV19 | TGTGCCAGTAGTCAATCCGGACTAGCGGGGGGGCCGGGTACGCAGTATTTT | CASSQSGLAGGPGTQYF
14 | TRBD1 | TRBJ2-7 | . | TRBV4-1 | TGCGCCAGCAGCCACCGGGACAGCTCCTACGAGCAGTACTTC | CASSHRDSSYEQYF
14 | . | TRBJ1-2 | . | TRBV7-2 | TGTGCCAGCAGCCCGGATTCGTCTTACTATGGCTACACCTTC | CASSPDSSYYGYTF
13 | . | TRBJ2-1 | once | TRBV5-1 | TGCGCCAGCTCGGAGGGCCCCTACAATGAGCAGTTCTTC | CASSEGPYNEQFF
15 | . | TRBJ2-5 | . | TRBV5-1 | TGCGCCAGCAGCTGGGGGCGTGGCAGTGAGGAGACCCAGTACTTC | CASSWGRGSEETQYF
16 | . | TRBJ1-1 | . | TRBV5-6 | TGTGCCAGCAGCTACATGGATAGGACAGTGAACACTGAAGCTTTCTTT | CASSYMDRTVNTEAFF
14 | . | TRBJ1-5 | few | TRBV29-1 | TGCAGCGTTGAATTGTTAGGGGGTGGGCAGCCCCAGCATTTT | CSVELLGGGQPQHF
15 | . | TRBJ2-3 | once | TRBV6-6 | TGTGCCAGCAAGGACAGCCAAGATTTTCCAGATACGCAGTATTTT | CASKDSQDFPDTQYF
14 | . | TRBJ2-3 | . | TRBV6-2/TRBV6-3 | TGTGCCAGCAGTCCCAGACTAGGAGGAGATACGCAGTATTTT | CASSPRLGGDTQYF
15 | . | TRBJ1-2 | once | TRBV6-5 | TGTGCCAGCAGCGAGGCGACGGGCGCTTATTATGGCTACACCTTC | CASSEATGAYYGYTF
18 | TRBD2 | TRBJ2-2 | . | TRBV4-1 | TGCGCCAGCAGCCCACTGGGGGGCGGGAGGTTGGCCACCGGGGAGCTGTTTTTT | CASSPLGGGRLATGELFF
14 | TRBD1 | TRBJ2-3 | . | TRBV5-8 | TGTGCCAGCAGCTTGCGGCAGGGGGCGGATACGCAGTATTTT | CASSLRQGADTQYF
20 | . | TRBJ2-6 | . | TRBV5-1 | TGCGCCAGCAGCTCGCCAACCAGCAAACAATCAACTCTGGGGGCCAACGTCCTGACTTTC | CASSSPTSKQSTLGANVLTF
12 | . | TRBJ1-1 | few | TRBV10-3 | TGTGCCATTACAGGGTTCATCGCTGAAGCTTTCTTT | CAITGFIAEAFF
14 | TRBD1 | TRBJ2-2 | . | TRBV6-4 | TGTGCCACCAGTCCGGACAGGACCACCGGGGAGCTGTTTTTT | CATSPDRTTGELFF
17 | TRBD1 | TRBJ2-5 | . | TRBV6-1 | TGTGCCAGCAGTGGACAGGGCGTCCCTCTGGTCCAAGAGACCCAGTACTTC | CASSGQGVPLVQETQYF
19 | . | TRBJ1-6 | . | TRBV5-1 | TGCGCCAGCAGCTTATTTTCCAGACAGACGAGCTCCTATAATTCACCCCTCCACTTT | CASSLFSRQTSSYNSPLHF